The present T cell receptor beta chain was sequenced within a study of T-cell memory formation after mild COVID-19. The CDR3 covers 15 residues. Germline loops: CDR1 MGHRA, CDR2 YSYEKL. V was clipped by 3 bases and J by 1 base; unmatched bases: 3. Study-level findings and limits: Day 15 to 85 contracting clones showed balanced CD4/CD8; later expanders leaned CD4+. A second wave of clones peaked on day 37, and their SARS-CoV-2 specificity went unconfirmed. The study found contracting CD4+ clones mainly in CM and EM and contracting CD8+ clones in EMRA. Several responding clones turned up in pre-infection memory, indicating that cross-reactive memory may have taken part.

Remarks on this clonotype: Its antigen is unknown.

A single record per CDR3 protein comes from TCRdb applying MiXCR to the 5' RACE reads. The sample lists roughly 140,000 distinct CDR3 sequences; 13% to 15% were seen once. Sequencing was done on a sample of PBMCs or a T cell subset sorted from them (not recorded which). The receptor was isolated from an adult woman who had mild COVID-19 (a few samples of this study predate the infection). Cell type and time point are not known. The V gene is TRBV4-1, the J gene TRBJ2-3, with 8 bases lining up with TRBD1. The CDR3 is CASSQQTGGTDTQYF. In DNA, the CDR3 is TGCGCCAGCAGCCAGCAGACAGGGGGCACAGATACGCAGTATTTT.